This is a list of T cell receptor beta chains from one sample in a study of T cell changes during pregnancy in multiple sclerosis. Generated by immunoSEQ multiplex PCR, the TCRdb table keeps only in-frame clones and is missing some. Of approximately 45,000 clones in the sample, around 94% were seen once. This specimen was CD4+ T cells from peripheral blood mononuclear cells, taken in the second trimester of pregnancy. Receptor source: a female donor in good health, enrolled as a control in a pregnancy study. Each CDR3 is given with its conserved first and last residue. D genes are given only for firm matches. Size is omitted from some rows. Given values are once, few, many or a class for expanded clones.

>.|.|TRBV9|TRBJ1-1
CASSVGRGLNTEAFF
TGTGCCAGCAGCGTAGGGCGGGGGCTGAACACTGAAGCTTTCTTT
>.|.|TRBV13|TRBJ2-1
CASSLVSANEQFF
TGTGCCAGCAGCCTAGTTAGTGCCAATGAGCAGTTCTTC
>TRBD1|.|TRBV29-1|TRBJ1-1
CSVIDRGRSIEAFF
TGCAGCGTGATAGACAGGGGACGGTCAATTGAAGCTTTCTTT
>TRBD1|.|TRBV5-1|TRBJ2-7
CASSLGTGTYEQYF
TGCGCCAGCAGCCTCGGGACAGGAACCTACGAGCAGTACTTC
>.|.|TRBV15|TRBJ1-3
CATSDTGFGNTIYF
TGTGCCACCAGCGATACAGGGTTTGGAAACACCATATATTTT
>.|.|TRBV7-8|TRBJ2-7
CASSLDKPYEQYF
TGTGCCAGCAGCTTGGACAAGCCCTACGAGCAGTACTTC
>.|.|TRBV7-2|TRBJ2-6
CASSFEVGRGVGANVLTF
TGTGCCAGCAGCTTCGAGGTCGGCAGGGGTGTTGGGGCCAACGTCCTGACTTTC
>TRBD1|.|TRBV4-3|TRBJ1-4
CASSQDPGGPTTNEKLFF
TGCGCCAGCAGCCAAGATCCAGGGGGCCCTACAACTAATGAAAAACTGTTTTTT
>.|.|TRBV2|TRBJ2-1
CASSDGRGARNEQFF
TGTGCCAGCAGTGACGGGCGGGGAGCGCGGAATGAGCAGTTCTTC
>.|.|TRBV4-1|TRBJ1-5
CASSPGSLFVPNQPQHF
TGCGCCAGCAGCCCCGGGAGCCTCTTTGTCCCCAATCAGCCCCAGCATTTT
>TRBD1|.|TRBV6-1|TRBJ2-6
CASSGRDRGSGANVLTF
TGTGCCAGCAGTGGCCGGGACAGGGGTTCCGGGGCCAACGTCCTGACTTTC
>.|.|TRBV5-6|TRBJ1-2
CASSAGNYGYTF
TGTGCCAGCAGCGCCGGGAACTATGGCTACACCTTC
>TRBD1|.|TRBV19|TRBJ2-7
CASRPDRVTYEQYF
TGTGCCAGTAGACCGGACAGGGTTACCTACGAGCAGTACTTC
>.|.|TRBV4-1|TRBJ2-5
CASSQDRVRGLETQYF
TGCGCCAGCAGCCAAGATCGAGTCAGGGGATTGGAGACCCAGTACTTC
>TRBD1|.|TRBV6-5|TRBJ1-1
CASSPTDRGSEAFF
TGTGCCAGCAGTCCAACCGACAGGGGCTCTGAAGCTTTCTTT
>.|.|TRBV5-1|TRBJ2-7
CASSLAGTYEQYF
TGCGCCAGCAGCTTGGCGGGTACCTACGAGCAGTACTTC
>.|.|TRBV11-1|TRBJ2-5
CASSSLDRSGETQYF
TGTGCCAGCAGCTCCCTTGACAGGAGCGGAGAGACCCAGTACTTC
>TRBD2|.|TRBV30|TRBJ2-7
CAWRTSGGAVYEQYF
TGTGCCTGGAGGACTAGCGGGGGGGCAGTGTACGAGCAGTACTTC
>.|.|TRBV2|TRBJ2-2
CASSVEGGLFF
TGTGCCAGCAGTGTGGAGGGAGGGCTGTTTTTT
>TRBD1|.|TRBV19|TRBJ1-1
CASSPRDRGFEAFF
TGTGCCAGTAGTCCAAGGGACAGGGGGTTTGAAGCTTTCTTT
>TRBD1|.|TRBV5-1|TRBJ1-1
CASSRGDSMNTEAFF
TGCGCCAGCAGCAGGGGGGACAGCATGAACACTGAAGCTTTCTTT
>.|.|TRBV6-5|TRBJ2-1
CASSYEGSRVQFF
TGTGCCAGCAGTTACGAGGGCAGTAGGGTGCAGTTCTTC
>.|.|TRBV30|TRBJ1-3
CAWSVHRGYSSGNTIYF
TGTGCCTGGAGTGTACATCGCGGCTACTCCTCTGGAAACACCATATATTTT
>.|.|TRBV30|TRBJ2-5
CACGRGPDEHF
TGTGCCTGTGGGCGGGGGCCTGACGAACACTTC
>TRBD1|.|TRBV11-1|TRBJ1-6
CASAGTGYSPLHF
TGTGCCAGCGCCGGGACAGGGTATTCACCCCTCCACTTT
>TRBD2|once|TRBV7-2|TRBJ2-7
CASSLGLAGQLGYEQYF
TGTGCCAGCAGCTTAGGGTTAGCGGGCCAACTGGGCTACGAGCAGTACTTC
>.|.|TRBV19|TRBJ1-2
CASSGRGHYGYTF
TGTGCCAGTAGCGGCAGGGGCCACTATGGCTACACCTTC
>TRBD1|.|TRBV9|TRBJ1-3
CASSRDRLSGNTIYF
TGTGCCAGCAGCCGGGACAGGCTATCTGGAAACACCATATATTTT
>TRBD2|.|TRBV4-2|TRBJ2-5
CASSWRRGGPETQYF
TGTGCCAGCAGCTGGCGCCGGGGGGGCCCGGAGACCCAGTACTTC
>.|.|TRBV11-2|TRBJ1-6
CASSLDLVRANSPLHF
TGTGCCAGCAGCTTAGATCTCGTCAGGGCCAATTCACCCCTCCACTTT
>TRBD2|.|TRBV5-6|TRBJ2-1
CASSSWLADHNEQFF
TGTGCCAGCAGCTCCTGGCTAGCGGACCACAATGAGCAGTTCTTC
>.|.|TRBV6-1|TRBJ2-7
CASSVPGSGEQYF
TGTGCCAGCAGTGTACCAGGGTCTGGAGAGCAGTACTTC
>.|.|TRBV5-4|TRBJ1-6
CASSFGGAGNSPLHF
TGTGCCAGCAGCTTCGGGGGGGCAGGCAATTCACCCCTCCACTTT